The rows below give T cell receptor beta chains drawn from one sample of a study of cytomegalovirus exposure and HLA in healthy donors. Assay: immunoSEQ multiplex PCR; the TCRdb copy retains only in-frame clones and omits some. Among about 120,000 clones listed, almost 85% were seen once. The sample consisted of PBMCs. The receptor source for this set is a woman under 30 in good health and CMV-seronegative. Both conserved end residues are part of each CDR3. D genes are given only for firm matches. The listing skips clone size in some rows; elsewhere it reads once, few, many or a size class.

13	TRBV5-4	few	TRBJ1-1	NA	TGTGCCAGCAGCTTGCAGGCGAACACTGAAGCTTTCTTT	CASSLQANTEAFF
13	TRBV19	NA	TRBJ1-2	NA	TGTGCCAGTACGTCGGCAGGGAACTATGGCTACACCTTC	CASTSAGNYGYTF
13	TRBV19	NA	TRBJ1-6	NA	TGTGCCAGTAGTCTCCGAGTGGATTCACCCCTCCACTTT	CASSLRVDSPLHF
15	TRBV7-9	few	TRBJ1-1	NA	TGTGCCAGCACCTCCCACCCCACAGGTGGCGCTGAAGCTTTCTTT	CASTSHPTGGAEAFF
13	TRBV4-2	few	TRBJ2-1	TRBD1	TGTGCCAGCCAAGGACAGGGTACCGATGAGCAGTTCTTC	CASQGQGTDEQFF
15	TRBV10-1	NA	TRBJ2-1	TRBD1	TGCGCCAGCAGTTCTGGGACAGGGAGATACAATGAGCAGTTCTTC	CASSSGTGRYNEQFF
16	TRBV2	NA	TRBJ2-3	TRBD2	TGTGCCAGCAATGGACTAGCGGGGCTGTTCACAGATACGCAGTATTTT	CASNGLAGLFTDTQYF
14	TRBV5-1	NA	TRBJ1-5	NA	TGCGCCAGCAGCTCCACAGGTTTAGATCAGCCCCAGCATTTT	CASSSTGLDQPQHF
13	TRBV6-1	NA	TRBJ2-7	NA	TGTGCCAGCAGAAAAACAGGCCCCTACGAGCAGTACTTC	CASRKTGPYEQYF
14	TRBV6-6	NA	TRBJ1-6	TRBD1	TGTGCCAGCAGTCGGGACAGGGCTTTCGTACCCCTCCACTTT	CASSRDRAFVPLHF
16	TRBV7-2	NA	TRBJ1-4	NA	TGTGCCAGCAGCTTAGGGCCGGGGGTCACTAATGAAAAACTGTTTTTT	CASSLGPGVTNEKLFF
15	TRBV5-1	few	TRBJ1-5	TRBD1	TGCGCCAGCAGCCCAGGACAGGGATGGAATCAGCCCCAGCATTTT	CASSPGQGWNQPQHF
14	TRBV5-1	NA	TRBJ2-7	TRBD2	TGCGCCAGCAGCTTGGCCGGGACTAGTCTCGAGCAGTACTTC	CASSLAGTSLEQYF
16	TRBV2	NA	TRBJ2-7	TRBD2	TGTGCCAGCAGTTTAACCGGGACTAGCGGGGGCCTTGTGGAGTACTTC	CASSLTGTSGGLVEYF
15	TRBV6-1	NA	TRBJ2-3	NA	TGTGCCAGCAGTGACACAGGACGAGGCACAGATACGCAGTATTTT	CASSDTGRGTDTQYF
14	TRBV19	once	TRBJ2-7	TRBD1	TGTGCCAGTAGCCAGGGACAGCCCTATGACGAGCAGTACTTC	CASSQGQPYDEQYF
14	TRBV12-5	NA	TRBJ2-2	NA	TGTGCTAGTGGTTACCTGACTAGCACCGGGGAGCTGTTTTTT	CASGYLTSTGELFF
16	TRBV4-2	once	TRBJ2-1	TRBD1	TGTGCCAGCAGCCAAGATCGGGACAGGCTCTACAATGAGCAGTTCTTC	CASSQDRDRLYNEQFF
14	TRBV27	once	TRBJ2-1	NA	TGTGCCAGCAATAGGCAGGGGAACTACAATGAGCAGTTCTTC	CASNRQGNYNEQFF
15	TRBV5-1	NA	TRBJ1-4	TRBD1	TGCGCCAGCAGCGGGACAGGGGGCACTAATGAAAAACTGTTTTTT	CASSGTGGTNEKLFF
15	TRBV5-6	few	TRBJ1-3	TRBD1	TGTGCCAGCAGGCGACAGGGGGCGACTGGAAACACCATATATTTT	CASRRQGATGNTIYF
13	TRBV12-5	NA	TRBJ1-3	TRBD1	TGTGCTAGTGGCCCCACAGGGGTAAACACCATATATTTT	CASGPTGVNTIYF
16	TRBV15	NA	TRBJ1-3	TRBD1	TGTGCCACCAGCACCGGGACAGCGATCTCTGGAAACACCATATATTTT	CATSTGTAISGNTIYF